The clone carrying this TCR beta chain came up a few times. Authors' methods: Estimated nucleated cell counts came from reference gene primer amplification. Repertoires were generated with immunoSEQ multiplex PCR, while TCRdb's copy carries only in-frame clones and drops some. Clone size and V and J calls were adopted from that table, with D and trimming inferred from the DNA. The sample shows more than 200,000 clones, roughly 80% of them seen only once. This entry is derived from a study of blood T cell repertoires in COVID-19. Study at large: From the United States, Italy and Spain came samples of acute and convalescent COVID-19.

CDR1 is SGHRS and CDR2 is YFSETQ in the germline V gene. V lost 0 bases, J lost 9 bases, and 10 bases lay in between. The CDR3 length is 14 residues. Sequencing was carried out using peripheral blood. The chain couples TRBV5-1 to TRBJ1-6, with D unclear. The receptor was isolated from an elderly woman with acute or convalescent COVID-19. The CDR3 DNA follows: TGCGCCAGCAGCTTGGAACAGTTAGGTTCACCCCTCCACTTT. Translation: CASSLEQLGSPLHF.